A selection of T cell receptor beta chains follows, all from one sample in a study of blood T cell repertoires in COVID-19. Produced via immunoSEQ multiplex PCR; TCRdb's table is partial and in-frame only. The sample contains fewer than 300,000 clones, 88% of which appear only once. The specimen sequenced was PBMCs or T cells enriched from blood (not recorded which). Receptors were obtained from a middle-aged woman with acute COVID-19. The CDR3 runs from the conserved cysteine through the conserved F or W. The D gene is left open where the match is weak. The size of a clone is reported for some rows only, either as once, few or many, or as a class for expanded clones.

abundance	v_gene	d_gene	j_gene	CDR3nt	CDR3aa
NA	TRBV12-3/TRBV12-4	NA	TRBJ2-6	TGTGCCAGCAGTCTAGGGGCCAACGTCCTGACTTTC	CASSLGANVLTF
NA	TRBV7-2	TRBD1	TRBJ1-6	TGTGCCAGCAGCTACCGGGACAGTTACAATTCACCCCTCCACTTT	CASSYRDSYNSPLHF
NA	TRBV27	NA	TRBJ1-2	TGTGCCAGCAGTTCTACCGACAGCTATGGCTACACCTTC	CASSSTDSYGYTF
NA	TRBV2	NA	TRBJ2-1	TGTGCCAGCAGTGAAGACACCTACAATGAGCAGTTCTTC	CASSEDTYNEQFF
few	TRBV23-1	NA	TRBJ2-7	TGCGCCAGCAGGCACAGGCGAGGAGCCTACGAGCAGTACTTC	CASRHRRGAYEQYF
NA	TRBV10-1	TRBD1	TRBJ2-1	TGCGCCAGCAGTGCCTCGGGGACAGGGCCGTTCTTC	CASSASGTGPFF
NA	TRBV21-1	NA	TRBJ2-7	TGTGCCAGCAGCAAAGGACGTGACAGGGAATTTTCCTACGAGCAGTACTTC	CASSKGRDREFSYEQYF
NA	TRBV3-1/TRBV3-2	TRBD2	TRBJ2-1	TGTGCCAGCAGCCAAGAAGTGACTAGCGGAGCCGGCAATGAGCAGTTCTTC	CASSQEVTSGAGNEQFF
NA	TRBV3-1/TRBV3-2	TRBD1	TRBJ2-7	TGTGCCAGCAGCCGAGGACAGGGAACAGAGCAGTACTTC	CASSRGQGTEQYF
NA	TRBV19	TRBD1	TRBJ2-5	TGTGCCAGTAGTATTGGGCAGGGGGTCGAGACCCAGTACTTC	CASSIGQGVETQYF
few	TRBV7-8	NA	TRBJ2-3	TGTGCCAGCAGCACCCGCCCGGGGCGGGGAGATACGCAGTATTTT	CASSTRPGRGDTQYF
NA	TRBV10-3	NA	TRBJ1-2	TGTGCCATCAGTGAGACAGTCGAAGGCTACACCTTC	CAISETVEGYTF
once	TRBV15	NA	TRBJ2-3	TGTGCCACCAGCAGAGACCTCACAGATACGCAGTATTTT	CATSRDLTDTQYF
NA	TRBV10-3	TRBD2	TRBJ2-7	TGTGCCATCAGTCGGGGAGGGGACGCCTACGAGCAGTACTTC	CAISRGGDAYEQYF
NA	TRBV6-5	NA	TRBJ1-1	TGTGCCAGCAGTTACTCGGCGACTTCTAACACTGAAGCTTTCTTT	CASSYSATSNTEAFF
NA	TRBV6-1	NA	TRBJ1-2	TGTGCCAGCAGTGAAGTGGGGGCATTGGGCTACACCTTC	CASSEVGALGYTF
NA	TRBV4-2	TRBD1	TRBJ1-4	TGTGCCAGCAGCCAAGGCAAGGGGGCAAATGAAAAACTGTTTTTT	CASSQGKGANEKLFF
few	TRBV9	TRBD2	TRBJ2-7	TGTGCCAGCAGCCTAGGTGGGGGACTAGCTCCTTCCGAGCAGTACTTC	CASSLGGGLAPSEQYF
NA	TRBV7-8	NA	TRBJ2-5	TGTGCCAGCAGCTTATACGGGAGAGAAGAGACCCAGTACTTC	CASSLYGREETQYF
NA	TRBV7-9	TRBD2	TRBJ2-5	TGTGCCAGCAGCCGCCGACTAGCGGGAGCCCTGGAGACCCAGTACTTC	CASSRRLAGALETQYF
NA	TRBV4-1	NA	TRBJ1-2	TGCGCCAGCAGCCAAGAAGACAGACCTCATGGCTACACCTTC	CASSQEDRPHGYTF
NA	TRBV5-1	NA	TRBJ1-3	TGCGCCAGCAGCTTGGATCCAGGTCGGAACACCATATATTTT	CASSLDPGRNTIYF